What follows are 9 T cell receptor beta chains derived from one specimen sequenced in a study of blood T cell repertoires in COVID-19. The repertoire was sequenced with immunoSEQ multiplex PCR; TCRdb's copy has only in-frame clones and lacks some. The sample shows 250,000 to 300,000 clones, 88% of them seen only once. Sequenced input: peripheral blood. The source is a woman in her 30s with COVID-19, enrolled during active disease.

The V gene is TRBV6-6, the J gene TRBJ2-1, with 7 bases lining up with TRBD2. This CDR3 has 14 amino acids. The V gene's germline CDR1 is MNHNY and CDR2 SVGAGI (reference sequence). V was pared by 7 bases and J by 4 bases, with 7 bases of the junction left unmatched. CDR3 sequence: CASTAGVIYNEQFF. In DNA form, the CDR3 reads TGTGCCAGCACCGCGGGAGTAATTTACAATGAGCAGTTCTTC.

V usage is TRBV27 and J usage is TRBJ1-1; 11 bases agree with TRBD1. CDR1 is MNHEY, CDR2 SMNVEV, per germline (reference sequence). V gave up 6 bases and J gave up 3 bases; unmatched junction bases: 9. The length of the CDR3 is 16 residues. The DNA for the CDR3 is TGTGCCAGCAGCCGACCCGGGACAGGGGGATACACTGAAGCTTTCTTT. This codes for CASSRPGTGGYTEAFF.

This chain connects TRBV7-2 to TRBJ2-5; the match to TRBD2 covers 15 bases. V was pared by 4 bases and J by 5 bases, with 5 bases of the junction left unmatched. The CDR3 is made up of 16 amino acids. Germline lookup yields CDR1 SGHTA and CDR2 FQGNSA. CDR3 region: CASSSGLAGGGETQYF. The CDR3, as DNA: TGTGCCAGCAGCTCGGGACTAGCGGGAGGTGGGGAGACCCAGTACTTC.

This clone was detected only once. This sequence joins TRBV5-4 and TRBJ2-5; D possibly corresponds to TRBD2 (6 bases). CDR1 is SGHNT and CDR2 is YYREEE in the germline V gene (reference sequence). Deletions cut 4 bases from V and 4 bases from J, with 20 bases between. The CDR3 covers 16 residues. In DNA form, the CDR3 reads TGTGCCAGCAGCCGGGACTGGCAGCCGCAATCAGAGACCCAGTACTTC. Translated: CASSRDWQPQSETQYF.

The chain joins TRBV27 to TRBJ1-5; 8 bases line up with TRBD1. Trimming took 4 bases from V and 4 from J; bases not matched to a gene: 6. The CDR3 covers 15 residues. The V gene's germline CDR1 is MNHEY and CDR2 SMNVEV (reference sequence). The CDR3 is CASSSGQGLNQPQHF. In DNA form, the CDR3 reads TGTGCCAGCAGTTCCGGACAGGGCTTGAATCAGCCCCAGCATTTT.

The chain employs TRBV2 and TRBJ2-3; 15 bases match TRBD2. V shed 3 bases, J shed 6 bases, and the junction held 4 bases outside the gene matches. Germline V gene sequence: CDR1 SNHLY, CDR2 FYNNEI. CDR3 length: 16 residues. CDR3 residues: CASSERGTSGRDTQYF. In nucleotides, the CDR3 is TGTGCCAGCAGTGAGCGGGGGACTAGCGGGAGGGATACGCAGTATTTT.

This chain connects TRBV12-3 or TRBV12-4 to TRBJ1-2; D ambiguous. This CDR3 has 12 amino acids. Trimming removed 4 bases at V and 8 bases at J, with 11 bases between. The CDR3 sequence is CASSSQRFGYTF. CDR3 DNA sequence: TGTGCCAGCAGTTCTCAACGGTTCGGCTACACCTTC.

The CDR3 loop reads CASTGTSGRANTGELFF. The CDR3, as DNA: TGTGCCAGCACTGGGACTAGCGGGAGGGCCAACACCGGGGAGCTGTTTTTT. This sequence joins TRBV2 and TRBJ2-2; TRBD2 agrees at 16 bases. This CDR3 comprises 17 residues. V was clipped by 7 bases and J by 2 bases; unmatched bases: 4. The V gene's germline CDR1 is SNHLY and CDR2 FYNNEI.

The rearrangement joins TRBV4-2 to TRBJ1-1; no reliable D call. Trimming shortened V by 1 base and J by 3 bases, and 9 bases separated the two germline ends. The germline gives CDR1 LGHNA, CDR2 YNFKEQ. The CDR3 spans 14 residues. CDR3 residues: CASSQVAGYTEAFF. CDR3 in DNA: TGTGCCAGCAGCCAAGTAGCGGGGTACACTGAAGCTTTCTTT.